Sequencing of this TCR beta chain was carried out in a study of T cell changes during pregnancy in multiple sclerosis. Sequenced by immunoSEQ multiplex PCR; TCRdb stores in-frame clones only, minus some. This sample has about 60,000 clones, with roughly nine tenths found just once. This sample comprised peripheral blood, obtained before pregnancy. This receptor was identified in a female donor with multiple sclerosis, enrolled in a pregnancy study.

The CDR3 here is CASRPPGLAVGTDTQYF. Written as DNA, the CDR3 is TGTGCCAGCCGTCCCCCGGGACTTGCTGTAGGCACAGATACGCAGTATTTT. The rearrangement links TRBV2 to TRBJ2-3; D is perhaps TRBD2 (6 bases). CDR3 size: 17 residues. V dropped 8 bases and J dropped 1 base, with 22 bases sitting between them. Germline CDR1 is SNHLY and CDR2 is FYNNEI. Looking up the rest from reference TRBV2 and TRBJ2-3 gives the full variable domain: EPEVTQTPSHQVTQMGQEVILRCVPISNHLYFYWYRQILGQKVEFLVSFYNNEISEKSEIFDDQFSVERPDGSNFTLKIRSTKLEDSAMYFCASRPPGLAVGTDTQYFGPGTRLTVL.